This T cell receptor beta chain is from a study of blood T cell repertoires in COVID-19. Study-level background: Sources were T cells, B-cell-depleted T cells, or PBMCs; the material itself was cDNA or gDNA.

Looked up from germline, CDR1 is MNHEY and CDR2 is SVGAGI. V shed 6 bases, J shed 5 bases, and the junction held 6 bases outside the gene matches. This CDR3 has 13 residues. Clones were sequenced by immunoSEQ multiplex PCR, and TCRdb holds only the in-frame ones, with some missing. The table includes about 210,000 clones, over 70% detected once. The sample was peripheral blood. V gene TRBV6-5 combines with J gene TRBJ1-2; the match to TRBD1 covers 7 bases. This clonotype was obtained from a middle-aged man with active or convalescent COVID-19. In nucleotides, the CDR3 is TGTGCCAGCAGAACTTTACAGGGGTATGGCTACACCTTC. This sequence encodes CASRTLQGYGYTF.